This T cell receptor (beta chain) was captured in a study of blood T cells in healthy people across ages. The authors ran a second PCR of about 6 to 12 cycles using a sample-barcoded 5' primer and a J-beta primer mix. CDR3-containing paired-end reads numbered at least 2.5 million in each sample. TCRdb itself ran the 5' RACE reads through MiXCR, one entry per CDR3 protein. The data contain fewer than 950,000 distinct CDR3 sequences, around half of them singletons. V was clipped by 0 bases and J by 6 bases; unmatched bases: 3. CDR1 and CDR2 from the germline V gene are SGHRS and YFSETQ. CDR3 size: 15 residues.

The chain has TRBV5-1 and TRBJ2-1; TRBD1 agrees at 10 bases. The sequenced sample consisted of blood. This receptor was identified in a man aged 80 or over in good health. CDR3 sequence: CASSLGDRGSNEQFF. CDR3 DNA: TGCGCCAGCAGCTTGGGGGACAGGGGTTCCAATGAGCAGTTCTTC.